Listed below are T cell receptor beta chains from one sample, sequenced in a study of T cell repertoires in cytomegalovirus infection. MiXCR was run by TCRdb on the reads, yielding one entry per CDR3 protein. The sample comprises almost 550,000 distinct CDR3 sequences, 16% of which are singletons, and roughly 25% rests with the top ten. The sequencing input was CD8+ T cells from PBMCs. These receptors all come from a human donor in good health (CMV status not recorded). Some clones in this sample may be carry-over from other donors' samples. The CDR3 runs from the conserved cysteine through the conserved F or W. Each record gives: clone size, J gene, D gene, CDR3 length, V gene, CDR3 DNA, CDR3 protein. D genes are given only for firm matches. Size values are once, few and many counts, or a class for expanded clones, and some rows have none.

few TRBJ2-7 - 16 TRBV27 TGTGCCAGCAATTCGGGCGGGGGCCACCTAGGCTACGAGCAGTACTTC CASNSGGGHLGYEQYF
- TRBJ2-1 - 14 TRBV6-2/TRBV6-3 TGTGCCAGCAGCTCCAACATGCCGTACAATGAGCAGTGCTTC CASSSNMPYNEQCF
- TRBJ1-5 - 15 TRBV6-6 TGTGCCAGCAGTTACAGACGGAATAGCAATCAGCCCCAGCATTTT CASSYRRNSNQPQHF
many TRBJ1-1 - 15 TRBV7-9 TGTGCCAGCAGCTTACAGGACCCGCTGAACACTGAAGCTTTCTTT CASSLQDPLNTEAFF
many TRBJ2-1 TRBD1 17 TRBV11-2 TGTGCCAGCAGCTTCACGTCGAGGGGGCCCCCTTACAATGAGCAGTTCTTC CASSFTSRGPPYNEQFF
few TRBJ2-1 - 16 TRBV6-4 TGTGCCAGCAGTGACGGTGCGGGACAATCCTACAATGAGCAGTTCTTC CASSDGAGQSYNEQFF
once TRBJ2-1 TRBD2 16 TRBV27 TGTGCCAGCTCCCTGGACTATGGCGGGAGCTACAATGAGCAGTTCTTC CASSLDYGGSYNEQFF
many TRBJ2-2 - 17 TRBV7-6 TGTGCCAGCAGCTTAACGGGACCGGCCTATGTCACCGGGGAGCTGTTTTTT CASSLTGPAYVTGELFF
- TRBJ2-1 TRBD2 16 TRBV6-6 TGTGCCAGCAGTTACTCGCAGCGGGAGGGCGGTAATGAGCAGTTCTTC CASSYSQREGGNEQFF
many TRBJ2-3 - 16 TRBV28 TGTGCCAGCAGTCTGCTGATCCCCAGGGGCACAGATACGCAGTATTTT CASSLLIPRGTDTQYF
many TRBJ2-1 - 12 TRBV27 TGTGCCAGCAGCTTAGGGAACAATGAGCAGTTCTTC CASSLGNNEQFF
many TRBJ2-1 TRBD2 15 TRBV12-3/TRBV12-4 TGTGCCAGCAGTTTCCTAGCGGAGGGCTACAATGAGCAGTTCTTC CASSFLAEGYNEQFF
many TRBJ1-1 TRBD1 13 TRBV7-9 TGTGCCAGCAGCTTCCGGGACAGAAGCAAAGCTTTCTTT CASSFRDRSKAFF
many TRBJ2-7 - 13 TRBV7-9 TGTGCCAGCAGCCCGCCGGGGAGCCTGGAGCAGTACTTC CASSPPGSLEQYF
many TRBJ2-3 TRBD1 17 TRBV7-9 TGTGCCAGCAGCCCCCGTTTGGGACAGGGGGCAACAGATACGCAGTATTTT CASSPRLGQGATDTQYF
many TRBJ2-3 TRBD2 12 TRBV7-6 TGTGCCAGCGGGACTAGCGTCGATACGCAGTATTTT CASGTSVDTQYF
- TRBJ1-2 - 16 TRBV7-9 TGTGCCAGCAGCTTAGTATTCGACACGGAGGCCTATGGCTACACCTTC CASSLVFDTEAYGYTF
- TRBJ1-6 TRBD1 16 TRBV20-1 TGCAGTGCTAGTGCCGGGACAGGGGGAGGTCGTTCACCCCTCCACTTT CSASAGTGGGRSPLHF
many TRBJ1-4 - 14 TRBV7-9 TGTGCCAGCAGCTCGAACGTCGAGATGAAAAAACTGTTTTTT CASSSNVEMKKLFF
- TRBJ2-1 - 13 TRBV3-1 TGTGCCAGCAGCCAAGAGCGAAGGAATCAGCAGTTCTTC CASSQERRNQQFF
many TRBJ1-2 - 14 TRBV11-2 TGTGCCAGCAGCCCTCTTGTCTCCCCCGACGGCTACACCTTC CASSPLVSPDGYTF
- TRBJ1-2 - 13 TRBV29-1 TGCAGCGTGGGGGCTTGGGGGAAGGATGGCTACACCTTC CSVGAWGKDGYTF
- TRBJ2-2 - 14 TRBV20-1 TGCAGTGCTAGAAAATACGAAGACACCGGGGAGCAGTTTTTT CSARKYEDTGEQFF
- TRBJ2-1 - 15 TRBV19 TGTGCCAGTAGAAGCGGGCGACAGGGTATTGGTGAGCAGTTCTTC CASRSGRQGIGEQFF
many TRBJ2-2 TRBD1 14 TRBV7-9 TGTGCCAGCAGCCCAGACAGGGCCACCGGGGAGCTGTTTTTT CASSPDRATGELFF
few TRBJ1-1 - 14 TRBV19 TGTGCCAGTAGTCTTATGGCGGGGACTTTCGAAGCTTTCTTT CASSLMAGTFEAFF
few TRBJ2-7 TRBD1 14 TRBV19 TGTGCCAGCAGGACAGGGGGAAGTTCCTACGAGCAGTACTTC CASRTGGSSYEQYF
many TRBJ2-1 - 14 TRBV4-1 TGCGCCAGCAGCCAAAATAAGGGGTACAATGAGCAGTTCTTC CASSQNKGYNEQFF
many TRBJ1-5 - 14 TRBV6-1 TGTGCCAGCAGTGAGCGACGGGGAAATCAGCCCCAGCATTTT CASSERRGNQPQHF
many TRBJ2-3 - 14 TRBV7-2 TGTGCCAGCAGCTTAGCTCTACTGCCAGATACGCAGTATTTT CASSLALLPDTQYF
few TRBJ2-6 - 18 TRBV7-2 TGTGCCAGCAGCTTCGGTAGCCTAGGATTGTCTGGGGCCAACGTCCTGACTTTC CASSFGSLGLSGANVLTF
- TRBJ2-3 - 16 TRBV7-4 TGTGCCACCTCCCCAGTGCGAGAGGTTGACACAGATACTCCGTATTTT CATSPVREVDTDTPYF
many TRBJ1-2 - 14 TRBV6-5 TGTGCCAGCAGTTACTCTTTGGCGTACTATGGCTACACCTTC CASSYSLAYYGYTF
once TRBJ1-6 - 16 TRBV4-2 TGTGCCAGCAGCCAGGGGTCGAGCTCCTATAATTCACCCCTCCACTTT CASSQGSSSYNSPLHF